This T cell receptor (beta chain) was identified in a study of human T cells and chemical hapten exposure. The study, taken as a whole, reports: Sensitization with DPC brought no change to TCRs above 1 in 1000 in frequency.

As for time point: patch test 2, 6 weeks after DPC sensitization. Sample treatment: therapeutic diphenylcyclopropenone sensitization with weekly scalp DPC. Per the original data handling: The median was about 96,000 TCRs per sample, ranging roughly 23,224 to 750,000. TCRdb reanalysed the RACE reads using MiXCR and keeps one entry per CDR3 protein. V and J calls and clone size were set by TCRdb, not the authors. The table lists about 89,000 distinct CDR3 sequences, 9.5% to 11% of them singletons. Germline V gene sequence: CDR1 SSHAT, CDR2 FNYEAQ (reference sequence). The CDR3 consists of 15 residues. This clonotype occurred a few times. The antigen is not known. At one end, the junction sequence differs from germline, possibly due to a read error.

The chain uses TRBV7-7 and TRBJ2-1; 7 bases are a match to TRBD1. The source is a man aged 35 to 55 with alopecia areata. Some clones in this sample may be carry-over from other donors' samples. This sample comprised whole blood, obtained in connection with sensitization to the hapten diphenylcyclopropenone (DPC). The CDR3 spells CASSSSRGTYNEQFF. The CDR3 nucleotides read TGTGCTAGCAGCTCGAGCAGGGGGACCTACAATGAGCAGTTCTTC.